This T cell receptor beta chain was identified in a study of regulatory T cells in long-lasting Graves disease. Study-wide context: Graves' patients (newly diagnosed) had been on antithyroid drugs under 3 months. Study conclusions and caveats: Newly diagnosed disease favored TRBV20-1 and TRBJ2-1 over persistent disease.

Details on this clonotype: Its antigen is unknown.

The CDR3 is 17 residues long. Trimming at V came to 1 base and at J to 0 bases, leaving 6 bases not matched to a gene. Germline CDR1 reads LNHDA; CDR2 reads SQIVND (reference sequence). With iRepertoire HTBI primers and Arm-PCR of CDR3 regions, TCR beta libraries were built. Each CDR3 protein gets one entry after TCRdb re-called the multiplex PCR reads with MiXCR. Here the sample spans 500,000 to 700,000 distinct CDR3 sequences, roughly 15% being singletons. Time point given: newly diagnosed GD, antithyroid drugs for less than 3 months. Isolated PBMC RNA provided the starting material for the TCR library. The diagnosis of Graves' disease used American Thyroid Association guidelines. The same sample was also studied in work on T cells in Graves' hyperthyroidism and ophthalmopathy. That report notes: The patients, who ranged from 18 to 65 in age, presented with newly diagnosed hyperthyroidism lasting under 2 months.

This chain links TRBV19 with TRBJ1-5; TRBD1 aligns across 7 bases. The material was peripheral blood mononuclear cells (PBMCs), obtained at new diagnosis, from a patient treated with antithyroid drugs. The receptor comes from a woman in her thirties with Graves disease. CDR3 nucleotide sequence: TGTGCCAGTAGTATAGCTCTGGGGACAGCTAGCAATCAGCCCCAGCATTTT. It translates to CASSIALGTASNQPQHF.